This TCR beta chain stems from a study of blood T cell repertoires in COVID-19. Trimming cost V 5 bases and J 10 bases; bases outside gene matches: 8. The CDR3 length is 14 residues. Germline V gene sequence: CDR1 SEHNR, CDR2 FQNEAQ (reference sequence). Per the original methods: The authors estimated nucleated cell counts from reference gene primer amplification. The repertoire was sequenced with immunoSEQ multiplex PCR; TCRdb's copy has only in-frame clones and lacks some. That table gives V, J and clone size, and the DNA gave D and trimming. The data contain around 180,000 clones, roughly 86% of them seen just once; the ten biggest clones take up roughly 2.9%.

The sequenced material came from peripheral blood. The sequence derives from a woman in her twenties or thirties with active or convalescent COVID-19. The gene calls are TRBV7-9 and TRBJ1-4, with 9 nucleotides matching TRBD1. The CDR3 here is CASSLTGGEGKLFF. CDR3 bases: TGTGCCAGCAGCCTAACAGGGGGCGAGGGAAAACTGTTTTTT.